This T cell receptor (beta chain) was sequenced during a study of siplizumab effects on memory and regulatory T cells. Study-level points and caveats: Mappable CD4+ clones that were alloreactive averaged approximately 70% Treg-derived with siplizumab versus roughly 25% in controls. Naive T cells apparently outstripped memory cells in diversity and seemed major alloresponse contributors. Some alloreactive sequences were traceable to unstimulated CD4+ memory cells, and siplizumab significantly reduced them. Roughly 80-97% of proliferating clones (CD4+ or CD8+) could not be assigned a naive or memory phenotype.

This clone is a singleton in its sample. Its antigen is as yet unknown. The CDR3 extends over 11 amino acids. Deletions cut 6 bases from V and 7 bases from J, with 7 bases between. The germline CDR1 and CDR2 sequences are MNHEY and SVGAGI. Profiling relied on immunoSEQ multiplex PCR, and the TCRdb table lists in-frame clones only, not all of them. The sample has 100,000 or so clones; roughly 91% are singletons. The chain joins TRBV6-5 to TRBJ2-1, with D hard to call. The sequence derives from a human donor in good health. The sample comprised non-Treg CD4+ T cells sorted from blood. CDR3 sequence reads: CASRALNEQFF. The CDR3 region has the DNA TGTGCCAGCAGGGCCCTGAATGAGCAGTTCTTC.